One T cell receptor (beta chain) is described in this entry. Its antigen remains unidentified. These data come from a study of cytomegalovirus exposure and HLA in healthy donors. Study-wide results and limits: Through in vitro validation, a few CMV-associated chains were shown to be specific for CMV antigens. The classifier reportedly diagnosed cytomegalovirus status with high specificity and sensitivity.

PCR employed 60 Vbeta and 13 Jbeta primers. Some clones are missing from TCRdb's copy, which holds only in-frame ones; the method was immunoSEQ multiplex PCR. The sample has 43,000 or so clones; 70% to 85% are singletons. The material sequenced was PBMCs. The sequence was collected from a man younger than 45 in good health and CMV-seronegative.

The CDR3 loop is CASNPSGGPYNEQFF. The CDR3 DNA sequence: TGTGCCAGCAACCCCTCGGGAGGGCCTTATAATGAGCAGTTCTTC. The J gene is TRBJ2-1, the V gene TRBV9; 8 positions match TRBD2. The ends lost 6 bases at V and 7 bases at J; junction bases unmatched: 12. The CDR3 is 15 residues long. The V gene's germline CDR1 is SGDLS and CDR2 YYNGEE.